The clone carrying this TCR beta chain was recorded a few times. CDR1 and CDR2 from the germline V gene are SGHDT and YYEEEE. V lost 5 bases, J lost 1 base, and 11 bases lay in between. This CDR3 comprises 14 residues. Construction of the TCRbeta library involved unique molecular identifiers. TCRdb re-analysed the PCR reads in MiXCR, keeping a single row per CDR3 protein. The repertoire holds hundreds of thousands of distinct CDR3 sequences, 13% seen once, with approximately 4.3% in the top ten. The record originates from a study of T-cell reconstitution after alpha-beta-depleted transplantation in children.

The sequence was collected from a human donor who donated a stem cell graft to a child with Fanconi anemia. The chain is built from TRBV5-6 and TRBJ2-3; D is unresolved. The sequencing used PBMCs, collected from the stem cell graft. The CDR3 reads CASRVGIRTDTQYF. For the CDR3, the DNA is TGTGCCAGCAGGGTGGGGATACGCACAGATACGCAGTATTTT. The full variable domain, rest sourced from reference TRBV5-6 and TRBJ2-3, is DAGVTQSPTHLIKTRGQQVTLRCSPKSGHDTVSWYQQALGQGPQFIFQYYEEEERQRGNFPDRFSGHQFPNYSSELNVNALLLGDSALYLCASRVGIRTDTQYFGPGTRLTVL.